This section outlines one T cell receptor beta chain sequence together with its context. Running of the assay took place at deep level. The protocol was immunoSEQ multiplex PCR, while the TCRdb copy is restricted to in-frame clones and leaves out a portion. The table shows roughly 2 million clones, with 90% to 97% occurring only once. This record comes from a study of shared clonotypes between healthy human individuals. The wider study: Per donor, three plates held CD4 naive cells, three held CD4 memory, two held CD8 naive and one held CD8 memory.

This CDR3 spans 15 amino acids. J gave up 0 bases and V 6 bases, and 8 bases lay outside the gene matches. Germline-derived CDR1 and CDR2 are MDHEN and SYDVKM. The sequence was obtained from a man between 18 and 29 years old in good health. This chain connects TRBV28 to TRBJ2-7; 7 bases match TRBD2. Specimen: naive CD4+ T cells sorted from blood. The subset denotes: CD45RA+ positively selected. The CDR3 region is CASRRSGTNSYEQYF. The CDR3, as DNA: TGTGCCAGCAGGCGAAGCGGGACTAACTCCTACGAGCAGTACTTC.